This T cell receptor (beta chain) was documented in a study of OX40 agonist ivuxolimab in advanced cancers. Overall study context: Checkpoint inhibitors had been given previously to 40% of patients.

Germline assignment: CDR1 SGHTA and CDR2 FQGNSA. CDR3 size: 15 residues. Trimming removed 0 bases from V and 9 bases from J, with 18 bases in between. General study points: Undetermined was the antigen specificity of the expanded peripheral T cells.

Comments on this clone: Its antigen is unknown.

Assay used: immunoSEQ multiplex PCR; TCRdb lists only in-frame clones, some missing. This table has about 39,000 clones, 75% to 85% appearing once. V is TRBV7-2 and J is TRBJ2-7; D may correspond to TRBD1 or TRBD2 (5 bases each). The sequences come from CD4+ or CD8+ T cells sorted from blood, collected in a trial of the OX40 agonist ivuxolimab. The receptor comes from an adult with an advanced solid tumor such as melanoma, head and neck, liver or kidney cancer. The CDR3 is CASSLALREGSVQYF. CDR3 DNA: TGTGCCAGCAGCTTAGCTTTACGCGAGGGGTCCGTGCAGTACTTC. Together with reference TRBV7-2 and TRBJ2-7, the CDR3 gives the full variable domain: GAGVSQSPSNKVTEKGKDVELRCDPISGHTALYWYRQSLGQGLEFLIYFQGNSAPDKSGLPSDRFSAERTGGSVSTLTIQRTQQEDSAVYLCASSLALREGSVQYFGPGTRLTVT.